This T cell receptor beta chain was identified during a study of T cells in localized non-small cell lung cancer. The junction had 4 bases not matched to a gene; V was cut back by 0 bases and J by 2 bases. Looked up from germline, CDR1 is SGDLS and CDR2 is YYNGEE. The CDR3 covers 15 residues. Sequenced by immunoSEQ multiplex PCR; TCRdb stores in-frame clones only, minus some. The repertoire holds about 74,000 clones, with roughly 83% as singletons. The sample holds a few counts of this clone. Its matching antigen is unknown. Study-wide findings and caveats: Median detection of top 100 tumor clones in adjacent lung was 57 clones. Uninvolved adjacent lung had higher T cell clonality than tumor and all other tissues. With higher T cell density in blood came longer overall survival.

The sequence derives from a female donor older than 55 with stage I lung adenocarcinoma. This sequence joins TRBV9 and TRBJ2-7; 8 bases are a match to TRBD1. This material consisted of peripheral blood, taken before any cancer treatment. CDR3 residues: CASSVESQGAYEQYF. In DNA, the CDR3 is TGTGCCAGCAGCGTAGAATCACAGGGGGCCTACGAGCAGTACTTC.